This T cell receptor (beta chain) stems from a study of Tregs in tolerant kidney transplant recipients. Study in general: An approximately three-day belatacept mixed lymphocyte reaction, sometimes plus 5-day graft donor restimulation, preceded CD4+CD25+CD127- sorting.

The protocol was immunoSEQ multiplex PCR, while the TCRdb copy is restricted to in-frame clones and leaves out a portion. The sample has tens of thousands of clones, roughly 95% seen once. Note on this clone: Its antigen remains unknown.

The material sequenced was Tregs from blood cultured with allogeneic cells. The receptor was derived from a human donor in good health.

The CDR3: CASSPARGVYEQFF. CDR3 sequence (DNA): TGTGCCAGCAGCCCCGCCCGGGGGGTTTATGAGCAGTTCTTC. The rearrangement links TRBV9 to TRBJ2-1; 7 positions match TRBD2. Germline V lookup: CDR1 SGDLS, CDR2 YYNGEE. The CDR3 runs 14 residues. J was trimmed by 8 bases and V by 4 bases; bases with no gene match: 9.